This T cell receptor (beta chain) stems from a study of blood T cell repertoires in COVID-19. Study-wide context: COVID-19 samples from acute and convalescent phases originated in the United States, Italy and Spain. PBMCs, B-cell-depleted T cells, or T cells were the source of the cDNA or gDNA that made up the material.

Germline V gene data show CDR1 as MNHNS and CDR2 as SASEGT. This CDR3 region has 16 residues. Trimming took off 2 bases at V and 1 base at J, with 15 bases between the two ends. As originally analysed: Using reference gene primer amplification, nucleated cell counts were estimated. Here immunoSEQ multiplex PCR was the method, and the copy in TCRdb shows in-frame clones only, minus some. That table is the source of V, J and clone size, and D and trimming were worked out from the DNA. The sample holds fewer than 250,000 clones; roughly nine tenths are singletons and the top ten take about 6%. Sequenced sample: peripheral blood. This clonotype was obtained from a man in his fifties or sixties who had recovered from COVID-19. V usage is TRBV6-1 and J usage is TRBJ2-7, with D possibly being TRBD1 (5 bases). This chain's CDR3 is CASSESRQGRSYEQYF. The CDR3 DNA is TGTGCCAGCAGTGAAAGTAGGCAGGGAAGATCCTACGAGCAGTACTTC.